This paragraph covers one T cell receptor beta chain sequence. In the source study's methods: Junction-only immunoSEQ data arrived without quality scores, meaning filtering differed. Libraries were prepared by immunoSEQ multiplex PCR; TCRdb keeps only in-frame clonotypes and omits some of them. V, J and clone size were drawn from that table, and D and trimming were deduced from the DNA. The table has about 1.1 million clones, approximately 80% seen once. Looked up from germline, CDR1 is SQVTM and CDR2 is ANQGSEA. V lost 1 base and J lost 4, with 4 bases in between. CDR3 size: 12 residues. The data were taken from a study of shared clonotypes between healthy human individuals. About the study: Three CD4 naive, three CD4 memory, two CD8 naive and one CD8 memory plate were used per donor.

The healthy adult donors were HIV-negative and reported no recent acute infections or vaccinations. The sequence came from a man aged 18-30 years in good health. Some clones in this sample may be carry-over from other donors' samples. The V and J genes are TRBV29-1 and TRBJ2-2; D ambiguous. Sequences were obtained from memory CD4+ T cells from PBMCs. The subset is: CD45RA-negative fraction. The CDR3 loop reads CSVEGSTGELFF. The CDR3 DNA reads as TGCAGCGTTGAAGGGAGCACCGGGGAGCTGTTTTTT.